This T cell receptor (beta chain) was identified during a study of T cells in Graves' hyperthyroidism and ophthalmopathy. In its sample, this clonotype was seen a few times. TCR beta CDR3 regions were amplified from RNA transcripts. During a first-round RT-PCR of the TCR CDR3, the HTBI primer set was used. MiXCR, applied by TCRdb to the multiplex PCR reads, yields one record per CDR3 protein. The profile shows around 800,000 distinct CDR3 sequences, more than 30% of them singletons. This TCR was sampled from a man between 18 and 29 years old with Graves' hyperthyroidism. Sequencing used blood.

The CDR3 DNA reads as TGTGCCAGCAGCTCCTCCCGTGGCTCCTATAATTCACCCCTCCACTTT. Encoded protein: CASSSSRGSYNSPLHF. This rearrangement joins TRBV7-8 to TRBJ1-6; no reliable D call. Trimming took off 4 bases at V and 0 bases at J, with 10 bases between the two ends. This CDR3 comprises 16 residues. Looked up from germline, CDR1 is SGHVS and CDR2 is FQNEAQ.